A selection of T cell receptor beta chains follows, all from one sample in a study of cytomegalovirus exposure and HLA in healthy donors. The table came from immunoSEQ multiplex PCR; TCRdb's copy has only in-frame clones and leaves some out. The sample records about 100,000 clones, over 65% being singletons. Sequenced material: PBMCs. The source is a woman in her sixties or seventies in good health and CMV-seronegative. The conserved cysteine and the conserved F or W are not part of the CDR3 here.

j_call v_call cdr3_aa
TRBJ2-3 TRBV5-1 ASSLEGASTDTQY
TRBJ2-1 TRBV30 AWSWARAYNEQF
TRBJ2-1 TRBV29-1 SVHAPLGDNEQF
TRBJ2-1 TRBV19 ASRTGSYNEQF
TRBJ1-6 TRBV5-6 ASSLLGPDNSPLH
TRBJ1-2 TRBV28 ASSLFGTGGSGYT
TRBJ2-7 TRBV2 ASSETFLTHEQY
TRBJ2-7 TRBV6-5 ASSRDRGYEQY
TRBJ1-5 TRBV28 ASNDRSNQPQH
TRBJ2-7 TRBV10-2 ASNWNRASSYEQY
TRBJ1-1 TRBV18 ASSPQVRGETEAF
TRBJ2-5 TRBV2 ASSETGKETQY
TRBJ1-1 TRBV6-1 ASSGTAESSEAF
TRBJ1-2 TRBV5-1 AILPREQGASGYT
TRBJ1-2 TRBV21-1 ASSKAKRERGIPYGYT
TRBJ2-3 TRBV5-1 ASSPGGTDTQY
TRBJ2-5 TRBV2 ASRGRQAGETQY